This entry lists 5 T cell receptor beta chains sequenced from one sample in a study of blood T cell dynamics during melanoma immunotherapy. Indicated time point: pre-treatment baseline. Profiling relied on immunoSEQ multiplex PCR, and the TCRdb table lists in-frame clones only, not all of them. The data contain about 22,000 clones, 89% of them singletons. Sequencing was performed on blood, taken from a patient treated with checkpoint blockade. These receptors came from a human donor with melanoma.

The V call is TRBV28, the J call TRBJ2-5; 8 bases match TRBD1. With 2 bases clipped from V and 4 bases from J, the junction kept 12 bases outside the gene matches. The germline gives CDR1 MDHEN, CDR2 SYDVKM. The CDR3 spans 17 residues. The CDR3 nucleotides are TGTGCCAGCAGTTTACCCGAGGACAGGGAATGGGGAGAGACCCAGTACTTC. This translates into CASSLPEDREWGETQYF.

The rearrangement links TRBV18 to TRBJ1-2; no clear D gene. Germline loops: CDR1 KGHSH, CDR2 LQKENI. The ends were cut back, 1 base at V and 4 bases at J, with 16 bases in the middle. The CDR3 totals 16 residues. The CDR3 DNA is TGTGCCAGCTCACCACGCGTGACAACCGCCTCCTATGGCTACACCTTC. This gives the protein CASSPRVTTASYGYTF.

This clone has just one count. The rearrangement uses TRBV6-6 and TRBJ2-2; D gene uncertain. The length of the CDR3 is 12 residues. Between the trimmed V and J ends, which lost 10 bases and 7 bases, there was a span of 13 bases. CDR1 and CDR2 (germline): MNHNY, SVGAGI (reference sequence). The CDR3 loop is CATTMRGGELFF. CDR3 DNA sequence: TGTGCCACCACGATGCGCGGCGGGGAGCTGTTTTTT.

This chain uses TRBV21-1 with TRBJ2-1; TRBD1, the table's D call, lacks a check against the DNA. TRBV21-1 is classified as a pseudogene. The CDR3 totals 17 residues. This CDR3 reads CASSKVGDIPSYNEQFF. CDR3 nucleotides: TGTGCCAGCAGCAAAGTTGGCGACATTCCCTCCTACAATGAGCAGTTCTTC.

The chain recombines TRBV2 with TRBJ1-2, with TRBD1 identical over 8 bases. CDR3 length equals 14 residues. Germline assignment: CDR1 SNHLY and CDR2 FYNNEI. The V segment lost 4 bases and the J segment 5 bases; nucleotides outside the gene matches: 6. The CDR3 protein is CASSVDRGRYGYTF. DNA for the CDR3: TGTGCCAGCAGTGTCGACAGGGGAAGGTATGGCTACACCTTC.